These T cell receptor beta chains were read from a single sample in a study of T-cell reconstitution after alpha-beta-depleted transplantation in children. TCRdb used MiXCR to reprocess the PCR reads, holding one entry per CDR3 protein. The profile shows hundreds of thousands of distinct CDR3 sequences, about 30% of them singletons. The sample in question was PBMCs from the stem cell graft donor, obtained from the stem cell graft. The receptor set was obtained from a human donor who donated a stem cell graft to a child with aplastic anemia. Each CDR3 is given with its conserved first and last residue. The D gene is left open where the match is weak. Expanded clones get a size class; other rows say once, few or many, or leave the size out.

J	D	size	V	CDR3	DNA
TRBJ2-5	TRBD1	.	TRBV14	CASSRNRGWQETQYF	TGTGCCAGCAGCCGTAACAGGGGTTGGCAAGAGACCCAGTACTTC
TRBJ2-1	TRBD2	few	TRBV20-1	CSASVAGRPYNEQFF	TGCAGTGCTAGTGTAGCGGGAAGACCCTACAATGAGCAGTTCTTC
TRBJ2-7	TRBD2	few	TRBV29-1	CSVEGTSGSYEQYF	TGCAGCGTTGAGGGGACTAGCGGGAGCTACGAGCAGTACTTC
TRBJ2-3	.	few	TRBV9	CASSSLTVPDTQYF	TGTGCCAGCAGCTCCTTGACTGTCCCAGATACGCAGTATTTT
TRBJ2-3	.	.	TRBV4-3	CASSPRGLLRGTDTQYF	TGCGCCAGCAGCCCTAGGGGGTTACTTCGGGGCACAGATACGCAGTATTTT
TRBJ2-2	.	.	TRBV29-1	CSVSTGRTGELFF	TGCAGCGTATCTACAGGTCGGACCGGGGAGCTGTTTTTT
TRBJ1-2	TRBD1	.	TRBV11-2	CASSLYGDRGRGNYGYTF	TGTGCCAGCAGCTTATACGGGGACAGGGGGCGCGGGAACTATGGCTACACCTTC
TRBJ2-1	TRBD2	once	TRBV6-2/TRBV6-3	CASNQAGAGNEQFF	TGTGCCAGCAACCAAGCGGGAGCGGGCAATGAGCAGTTCTTC
TRBJ2-1	TRBD1	once	TRBV5-1	CASSLEGRQGFPGEQFF	TGCGCCAGCAGCTTGGAAGGAAGACAGGGGTTTCCTGGGGAGCAGTTCTTC
TRBJ2-3	.	.	TRBV20-1	CSALEGRTQYF	TGCAGTGCTCTGGAGGGACGTACGCAGTATTTT
TRBJ2-5	.	.	TRBV5-1	CASHEKGGQETQYF	TGCGCCAGCCACGAAAAAGGAGGTCAAGAGACCCAGTACTTC
TRBJ2-3	.	.	TRBV7-9	CASSRGGSDTRYF	TGTGCCAGCAGCCGAGGAGGGTCCGATACGCGGTATTTT
TRBJ2-2	.	.	TRBV4-3	CASSQDEGVGGELFF	TGCGCCAGCAGCCAAGATGAAGGTGTTGGCGGGGAGCTGTTTTTT
TRBJ1-1	.	.	TRBV13	CASSFPVRWDGRVNTESFF	TGTGCCAGCAGCTTTCCCGTGCGATGGGACGGGCGGGTGAACACTGAATCTTTCTTT
TRBJ2-7	TRBD1	.	TRBV7-2	CASSHRGSEQYF	TGTGCCAGCAGCCACAGGGGAAGCGAGCAGTACTTC
TRBJ2-1	TRBD2	.	TRBV5-1	CASSSGTSGVGEQFF	TGCGCCAGCAGCAGCGGGACTAGCGGCGTAGGGGAGCAGTTCTTC
TRBJ1-4	TRBD1	.	TRBV4-2	CASSQDLAGQGNEKLFF	TGTGCCAGCAGCCAAGATCTGGCCGGACAGGGAAATGAAAAACTGTTTTTT
TRBJ1-6	.	.	TRBV19	CASEDGSSYNSPLHF	TGTGCCAGCGAAGACGGGAGCTCCTATAATTCACCCCTCCACTTT
TRBJ2-1	.	.	TRBV5-1	CASAPWGNSYNEQFF	TGCGCCAGCGCGCCCTGGGGGAACTCCTACAATGAGCAGTTCTTC
TRBJ2-2	TRBD1	.	TRBV7-6	CASSYRTGRAGELFF	TGTGCCAGCAGCTACCGGACAGGGCGGGCCGGGGAGCTGTTTTTT
TRBJ2-1	.	.	TRBV27	CASSFGTGGKNDQFF	TGTGCCAGCAGTTTTGGGACTGGCGGTAAAAATGACCAGTTCTTC
TRBJ2-7	TRBD2	.	TRBV25-1	CASSDLAGVSYEQYF	TGTGCCAGCAGTGACCTGGCGGGGGTCTCCTACGAGCAGTACTTC
TRBJ2-3	.	.	TRBV24-1	CATSEAGQSPSTDTQYF	TGTGCCACCAGTGAGGCTGGACAGAGCCCTAGCACAGATACGCAGTATTTT
TRBJ2-3	.	.	TRBV12-3/TRBV12-4	CASSPSVNTQYF	TGTGCCAGCAGTCCCTCGGTAAATACGCAGTATTTT
TRBJ2-2	TRBD2	.	TRBV5-1	CASSLGPAGGDTGELFF	TGCGCCAGCAGCTTGGGGCCAGCGGGAGGCGACACCGGGGAGCTGTTTTTT
TRBJ1-5	TRBD1	.	TRBV5-5	CASSFSRDRGGQPQHF	TGTGCCAGCAGCTTTTCGAGAGACAGGGGAGGTCAGCCCCAGCATTTT
TRBJ2-5	.	.	TRBV12-5	CASGGSGQETQYF	TGTGCTAGTGGGGGGAGCGGACAAGAGACCCAGTACTTC
TRBJ1-1	.	.	TRBV6-1	CASSAEVTGAWGTEAFF	TGTGCCAGCAGTGCAGAGGTCACGGGGGCCTGGGGCACTGAAGCTTTCTTT
TRBJ2-7	.	.	TRBV28	CASSLGTTGTFYEQYF	TGTGCCAGCAGTCTAGGGACCACAGGGACTTTCTACGAGCAGTACTTC
TRBJ2-7	.	few	TRBV20-1	CSARGGRDMDEQYF	TGCAGTGCTAGAGGGGGGCGGGATATGGACGAGCAGTACTTC
TRBJ1-3	TRBD1	.	TRBV29-1	CSVGTGDAGNTIYF	TGCAGCGTTGGGACAGGGGACGCAGGAAACACCATATATTTT
TRBJ2-5	.	.	TRBV4-1	CASSQNEGETQYF	TGCGCCAGCAGCCAGAATGAGGGAGAGACCCAGTACTTC